The rows below give T cell receptor beta chains drawn from one sample of a study of cytomegalovirus exposure and HLA in healthy donors. Measured with immunoSEQ multiplex PCR; TCRdb has only the in-frame clones, and not every one. The sample shows about 160,000 clones, approximately 87% of them seen only once. The sample was PBMCs. The receptors come from a woman aged 25 to 39 in good health and CMV-seronegative. Both conserved end residues are part of each CDR3. D genes are given only for firm matches. Clone size is not always given. Where it is, it says once, few, many or a class for expanded clones.

V gene,J gene,clone size,D gene,CDR3 DNA,CDR3 protein
TRBV19,TRBJ2-1,once,TRBD2,TGTGCCAGTAGTAAGACTAGCGGTCCTTACAATGAGCAGTTCTTC,CASSKTSGPYNEQFF
TRBV6-1,TRBJ2-7,-,TRBD2,TGTGCCAGCAAGCTAGCGGGGGGTGTCGAGCAGTACTTC,CASKLAGGVEQYF
TRBV5-4,TRBJ2-7,-,-,TGTGCCAGCAGCATCCAGGACAGTGAAGCCTACGAGCAGTACTTC,CASSIQDSEAYEQYF
TRBV19,TRBJ1-5,once,-,TGTGCCAGTAACCAGGTTGATCGTTACAATCAGCCCCAGCATTTT,CASNQVDRYNQPQHF
TRBV20-1,TRBJ1-1,-,-,TGCAGTGCAGTTAAGAACACTGAAGCTTTCTTT,CSAVKNTEAFF
TRBV6-6,TRBJ2-6,-,-,TGTGCCAGCAGAAAGACAGAAAACAACGTCCTGACTTTC,CASRKTENNVLTF
TRBV7-2,TRBJ2-1,-,-,TGTGCCAGCAGCTTCGGCTTGGACGATGAGCAGTTCTTC,CASSFGLDDEQFF
TRBV18,TRBJ1-2,-,TRBD1,TGTGCCAGCTCACCAATGGGGACAGGGTTCTATGGCTACACCTTC,CASSPMGTGFYGYTF
TRBV19,TRBJ2-2,-,-,TGTGCCAGTAGCAGGGGGAACACCGGGGAGCTGTTTTTT,CASSRGNTGELFF
TRBV11-2,TRBJ2-7,-,-,TGTGCCAGCAGCTTAGACAAAGACGAGCAGTACTTC,CASSLDKDEQYF
TRBV5-1,TRBJ2-7,-,TRBD2,TGCGCCAGCAGCTTGGCCGGCGGGAGCTACGAGCAGTACTTC,CASSLAGGSYEQYF
TRBV7-6,TRBJ2-2,once,TRBD1,TGTGCCAGCAGCTCCCCGGACAGGGCGGACACCGGGGAGCTGTTTTTT,CASSSPDRADTGELFF
TRBV9,TRBJ2-7,-,TRBD2,TGTGCCAGCAGCGTATCGGGAGGAAGCGAGCAGTACTTC,CASSVSGGSEQYF
TRBV5-1,TRBJ2-1,-,-,TGCGCCAGCAGCTTGGATGGCCGGGGGGAGCAGTTCTTC,CASSLDGRGEQFF
TRBV10-3,TRBJ2-5,-,-,TGTGCCATCAGTGAGACTAAACAGGGACGAGAGACCCAGTACTTC,CAISETKQGRETQYF
TRBV28,TRBJ1-1,-,-,TGTGCCAGCATTTTTACCCCGGGCACTGAAGCTTTCTTT,CASIFTPGTEAFF
TRBV14,TRBJ2-7,-,-,TGTGCCAGCAGCCAAGCTTTTGGCAGGACCGTCGGGTACGAGCAGTACTTC,CASSQAFGRTVGYEQYF
TRBV20-1,TRBJ2-7,-,-,TGCAGTGTAACCGGGGTCGGCGAGCAGTACTTC,CSVTGVGEQYF
TRBV6-5,TRBJ1-1,-,TRBD1,TGTGCCAGCAGCCACGGGGGACAGAGGAACACTGAAGCTTTCTTT,CASSHGGQRNTEAFF
TRBV29-1,TRBJ1-2,-,-,TGCAGCGTTGTATCGGCTAACTATGGCTACACCTTC,CSVVSANYGYTF
TRBV9,TRBJ2-3,-,TRBD2,TGTGCCAGCAGCGTAGGCGGACTAGCAGCAGATACGCAGTATTTT,CASSVGGLAADTQYF
TRBV6-5,TRBJ1-1,-,TRBD1,TGTGCCAGCAGTTACCTGGACAGGGGGGTAGACACTGAAGCTTTCTTT,CASSYLDRGVDTEAFF
TRBV4-2,TRBJ1-2,few,-,TGTGCCAGCAGCCAAGATTCGGGTGGCTACACCTTC,CASSQDSGGYTF
TRBV7-9,TRBJ2-5,-,TRBD2,TGTGCCAGCAGCTCACTAGCGGGAGGAGGATCAGAGACCCAGTACTTC,CASSSLAGGGSETQYF
TRBV6-6,TRBJ1-2,once,TRBD1,TGTGCCAGCAGTTTATCCGGGACAGACTATGGCTACACCTTC,CASSLSGTDYGYTF
TRBV18,TRBJ1-1,-,-,TGTGCCAGCTCACCACCAGACAGTCTCATAGGGAGAACTGAAGCTTTCTTT,CASSPPDSLIGRTEAFF
TRBV5-1,TRBJ2-1,-,TRBD2,TGCGCCAGCAGCTGGGGACTAGCGGGAAACAATGAGCAGTTCTTC,CASSWGLAGNNEQFF
TRBV29-1,TRBJ2-7,-,-,TGCAGCGTTAGGGGGTATAAGGGGACCTACGAGCAGTACTTC,CSVRGYKGTYEQYF
TRBV27,TRBJ2-3,-,TRBD1,TGTGCCAGCAGTTTAGGGGGGACAGGGGGTTGGGATACGCAGTATTTT,CASSLGGTGGWDTQYF
TRBV27,TRBJ1-2,few,-,TGTGCCAGCAGTACAGGACTGCGCTATGGCTACACCTTC,CASSTGLRYGYTF
TRBV28,TRBJ1-4,-,-,TGTGCCAGCAGTTTACAGGGTCTTAAGGAAAAACTGTTTTTT,CASSLQGLKEKLFF
TRBV4-1,TRBJ2-4,-,-,TGCGCCAGCAGCCCTAATCCGGGGTCGGGAAACATTCAGTACTTC,CASSPNPGSGNIQYF
TRBV27,TRBJ1-1,once,TRBD1,TGTGCCAGCAGTTACCCTCAGGGGGCGTACACTGAAGCTTTCTTT,CASSYPQGAYTEAFF
TRBV27,TRBJ2-1,once,-,TGTGCCAGCAGTCCCCACGGGGAGCACGGTCTTAGTGAGCAGTTCTTC,CASSPHGEHGLSEQFF
TRBV18,TRBJ2-3,-,TRBD1,TGTGCCAGCTCACCAAGACAGGGGGCCGCATTTGATACGCAGTATTTT,CASSPRQGAAFDTQYF
TRBV15,TRBJ1-2,-,-,TGTGCCACCAGCCCCAAAAAGGGGGAGGCCGGAGGCTACACCTTC,CATSPKKGEAGGYTF
TRBV29-1,TRBJ1-2,few,-,TGCAGCGTTGATAGCTATGGCTACACCTTC,CSVDSYGYTF
TRBV4-2,TRBJ2-3,-,-,TGTGCCAGCAGCCAAGAGATAGCGAACACAGATACGCAGTATTTT,CASSQEIANTDTQYF
TRBV6-1,TRBJ1-5,-,-,TGTGCCAGCAGTGTTCACAGGGCAATCTTGCCCCAGCATTTT,CASSVHRAILPQHF
TRBV19,TRBJ2-1,-,-,TGTGCCAGTAGGGGGGCAACAATCGGGTACAATGAGCAGTTCTTC,CASRGATIGYNEQFF
TRBV29-1,TRBJ2-7,-,-,TGCAGCGTTGCTCTCTGGGCCGGTGCCTACGAGCAGTACTTC,CSVALWAGAYEQYF
TRBV18,TRBJ1-5,-,TRBD1,TGTGCCAGCTCACCACTCCAGGGGGAGCCCCAGCATTTT,CASSPLQGEPQHF
TRBV5-1,TRBJ2-1,-,-,TGCGCCAGCAGCTCCCAGGGGGGGCGTCGGAATGAGCAGTTCTTC,CASSSQGGRRNEQFF
TRBV29-1,TRBJ2-4,few,TRBD2,TGCAGCGTAGCGGGGGCTAAAAACATTCAGTACTTC,CSVAGAKNIQYF
TRBV7-2,TRBJ2-7,-,TRBD2,TGTGCCAGCAGCTTAGGCGGGGGGGCTAACGAGCAGTACTTC,CASSLGGGANEQYF
TRBV5-4,TRBJ1-1,once,TRBD1,TGTGCCAGCAGCATGGACCGGGACAGCCTCGAAGCTTTCTTT,CASSMDRDSLEAFF
TRBV28,TRBJ1-5,-,-,TGTGCCAGCAGTTTATGCTGCAATAGCAATCAGCCCCAGCATTTT,CASSLCCNSNQPQHF